The 19 T cell receptor beta chains below were found in one sample sequenced in a study of cytomegalovirus exposure and HLA in healthy donors. The PCR was carried out with 60 Vbeta primers and 13 Jbeta primers. Assay used: immunoSEQ multiplex PCR; TCRdb lists only in-frame clones, some missing. This sample has 210,000 or so clones, with roughly 84% found just once. The sample taken for sequencing was PBMCs. The source of these receptors is a girl aged 10 to 17 in good health and CMV-seronegative.

The chain combines TRBV5-4 with TRBJ1-2; 7 positions match TRBD1. Trimming removed 3 bases from V and 5 bases from J; junction bases left unmatched: 7. Germline V gene lookup returns CDR1 SGHNT and CDR2 YYREEE (reference sequence). This CDR3 has 14 residues. The CDR3 coding sequence is TGTGCCAGCAGCTGGGACAGTTGGGGGTATGGCTACACCTTC. Protein product: CASSWDSWGYGYTF. Combining the CDR3 with reference TRBV5-4 and TRBJ1-2 gives the whole variable domain ETGVTQSPTHLIKTRGQQVTLRCSSQSGHNTVSWYQQALGQGPQFIFQYYREEENGRGNFPPRFSGLQFPNYSSELNVNALELDDSALYLCASSWDSWGYGYTFGSGTRLTVV.

The chain joins TRBV7-9 to TRBJ1-6, with D uncertain. CDR3 size: 16 residues. The germline V gene encodes CDR1 SEHNR and CDR2 FQNEAQ (reference sequence). V lost 1 base, J lost 7 bases, and 14 bases lay in between. CDR3 sequence reads: CASSLVVIRKNSPLHF. The CDR3 DNA reads as TGTGCCAGCAGCTTAGTTGTTATCAGGAAGAATTCACCCCTCCACTTT.

The chain joins TRBV15 to TRBJ2-1; maybe TRBD2 (6 bases). The CDR3 sequence is 18 residues long. Germline loops: CDR1 LNHNV, CDR2 YYDKDF (reference sequence). V was clipped by 5 bases and J by 4 bases, with 24 bases between them. The CDR3 loop reads CATSHSWGEATLYNEQFF. The CDR3 DNA is TGTGCCACCAGCCACAGTTGGGGGGAAGCCACCCTGTACAATGAGCAGTTCTTC.

V usage is TRBV10-1 and J usage is TRBJ1-2; perhaps TRBD1 as D (6 bases). Trimming took 4 bases from V and 1 from J, leaving 7 bases between them. Germline CDR1 is WNHNN and CDR2 is SYGVQD (reference sequence). The CDR3 has 13 residues. The DNA of the CDR3 is TGCGCCAGCAGTGGGGACAATAACTATGGCTACACCTTC. Translated: CASSGDNNYGYTF.

The chain employs TRBV18 and TRBJ1-1; D ambiguous. CDR1 and CDR2 (germline): KGHSH, LQKENI. This CDR3 has 15 residues. Deletions cut 3 bases from V and 1 base from J, with 12 bases between. The CDR3 sequence: CASSPPSGANTEAFF. The CDR3 DNA is TGTGCCAGCTCACCCCCCTCCGGAGCGAACACTGAAGCTTTCTTT.

This sequence joins TRBV18 and TRBJ1-5; D may be TRBD1 (5 bases). The V end lost 5 bases, the J end lost 1 base, and 15 bases lay between the germline ends. Germline CDR1 and CDR2: KGHSH and LQKENI. This CDR3 contains 16 residues. The CDR3 nucleotides read TGTGCCAGCTCAGAGGACCGGCCAGGGAGCAATCAGCCCCAGCATTTT. This translates into CASSEDRPGSNQPQHF.

V and J are TRBV2 and TRBJ1-5; no definite D call. V gave up 10 bases and J gave up 0 bases, with 16 bases separating them. The V gene's germline CDR1 is SNHLY and CDR2 FYNNEI. The CDR3 spans 15 residues. CDR3 residues: CATRRAENSNQPQHF. The DNA for the CDR3 is TGTGCCACCCGGAGGGCAGAGAATAGCAATCAGCCCCAGCATTTT.

This clone was picked up one time. CDR3 nucleotides: TGTGCCAGCAGTGAAGAGGACTTCACCTACGAGCAGTACTTC. Translated, it gives CASSEEDFTYEQYF. The V and J genes are TRBV6-5 and TRBJ2-7, with a tentative D call TRBD2 (5 bases). V was pared by 5 bases and J by 2 bases, with 13 bases between. The CDR3 consists of 14 residues. CDR1 is MNHEY and CDR2 is SVGAGI in the germline V gene.

The chain recombines TRBV2 with TRBJ2-5; TRBD2 aligns across 12 bases. The V gene's germline CDR1 is SNHLY and CDR2 FYNNEI. V was pared by 1 base and J by 4 bases, with 4 bases of the junction left unmatched. The CDR3 extends over 16 amino acids. CDR3 nucleotide sequence: TGTGCCAGCAGTGAAGTTCTAGCGGGGGGGCGAGAGACCCAGTACTTC. It encodes CASSEVLAGGRETQYF.

This clone was detected once. The chain joins TRBV7-3 to TRBJ2-2; 10 nucleotides agree with TRBD2. The CDR3 has 17 amino acids. CDR1 SGHTA and CDR2 FQGTGA come from the germline V gene. The J segment lost 5 bases and the V segment lost 0 bases, leaving 6 bases of the junction unmatched. CDR3 protein: CASSLTASGSWTGELFF. Written as DNA, the CDR3 is TGTGCCAGCAGCTTAACGGCTAGCGGGAGCTGGACCGGGGAGCTGTTTTTT.

Turning to this clone: A read error may produce the germline difference seen at one junction end. The J gene is TRBJ1-1, the V gene TRBV9, with D tentatively TRBD1 (5 bases). The CDR3 loop spans 14 amino acids. Germline CDR1 and CDR2: SGDLS and YYNGEE. The CDR3 bases are TGTGCCAGCAGCGTAGGTGGGGGGAACACTGGAGCTTTCTTT. This translates into CASSVGGGNTGAFF. Full variable domain (remainder filled in from reference TRBV9 and TRBJ1-1): DSGVTQTPKHLITATGQRVTLRCSPRSGDLSVYWYQQSLDQGLQFLIQYYNGEERAKGNILERFSAQQFPDLHSELNLSSLELGDSALYFCASSVGGGNTGAFFGQGTRLTVV.

This clone was observed once. This chain uses TRBV10-3 with TRBJ1-1; TRBD1 matches 9 bases. The germline V gene encodes CDR1 ENHRY and CDR2 SYGVKD. The J segment lost 4 bases and the V segment lost 2 bases, leaving 5 bases of the junction unmatched. The CDR3 covers 15 residues. The chain's CDR3 is CAISEIGTGTTEAFF. The CDR3 bases are TGTGCCATCAGTGAGATAGGGACAGGGACCACTGAAGCTTTCTTT.

The chain links TRBV20-1 to TRBJ2-1; no firm D call. Germline assignment: CDR1 DFQATT and CDR2 SNEGSKA (reference sequence). Between the trimmed V and J ends, which lost 5 bases and 7 bases, there was a span of 6 bases. The CDR3 consists of 10 residues. CDR3 in DNA: TGCAGTGCTTTTCTGAATGAGCAGTTCTTC. Amino acid sequence: CSAFLNEQFF.

This chain connects TRBV7-8 to TRBJ1-4; 7 bases are a match to TRBD1. The CDR3 covers 18 residues. Looked up from germline, CDR1 is SGHVS and CDR2 is FQNEAQ. Trimming at V came to 6 bases and at J to 3 bases, leaving 16 bases not matched to a gene. As DNA, the CDR3 is TGTGCCAGCAGACCAGACAGGGTTGGGGTGGGAGCTAATGAAAAACTGTTTTTT. It specifies CASRPDRVGVGANEKLFF.

The gene calls are TRBV7-6 and TRBJ2-7; TRBD1 aligns across 10 bases. Germline lookup yields CDR1 SGHVS and CDR2 FNYEAQ. J gave up 6 bases and V 5 bases, and 4 bases lay outside the gene matches. CDR3 length equals 13 residues. In nucleotides, the CDR3 is TGTGCCAGCAGCCCCGGGACAGGGGCCGAGCAGTACTTC. Protein: CASSPGTGAEQYF.

The chain couples TRBV7-9 to TRBJ2-4; tentative D call: TRBD1 (5 bases). Germline loops: CDR1 SEHNR, CDR2 FQNEAQ (reference sequence). The CDR3 has 13 amino acids. Trimming pared 5 bases from V and 5 bases from J, leaving 10 bases between. The CDR3 loop reads CASSPTEENIQYF. CDR3 DNA: TGTGCCAGCAGCCCGACAGAGGAAAACATTCAGTACTTC.

V is TRBV19 and J is TRBJ1-1; weak D call: TRBD1 (5 bases). V lost 9 bases and J lost 3, with 17 bases in between. The CDR3 length is 14 residues. The germline gives CDR1 LNHDA, CDR2 SQIVND (reference sequence). CDR3 sequence: CASSAAGWYTEAFF. The CDR3 region has the DNA TGTGCCAGCTCCGCGGCAGGGTGGTACACTGAAGCTTTCTTT. Combining the CDR3 with reference TRBV19 and TRBJ1-1 gives the whole variable domain DGGITQSPKYLFRKEGQNVTLSCEQNLNHDAMYWYRQDPGQGLRLIYYSQIVNDFQKGDIAEGYSVSREKKESFPLTVTSAQKNPTAFYLCASSAAGWYTEAFFGQGTRLTVV.

The rearrangement links TRBV6-5 to TRBJ1-1, with D perhaps matching TRBD1 (6 bases). This CDR3 region has 15 residues. With 5 bases removed from V and 3 bases from J, the gap between germline ends came to 16 bases. From germline, CDR1 is MNHEY and CDR2 SVGAGI. The DNA for the CDR3 is TGTGCCAGCAGTAGGGGACATCGGGGCTACACTGAAGCTTTCTTT. As protein: CASSRGHRGYTEAFF.

The rearrangement uses TRBV19 and TRBJ2-7; D is possibly TRBD2 (5 bases). In germline, CDR1 is LNHDA, CDR2 SQIVND (reference sequence). The CDR3 sequence is 14 residues long. V shed 10 bases and J shed 2 bases, with 18 bases lying between them. The CDR3 reads CAIPPRAGTYEQYF. The CDR3 DNA is TGTGCCATCCCCCCCCGGGCGGGTACCTACGAGCAGTACTTC.